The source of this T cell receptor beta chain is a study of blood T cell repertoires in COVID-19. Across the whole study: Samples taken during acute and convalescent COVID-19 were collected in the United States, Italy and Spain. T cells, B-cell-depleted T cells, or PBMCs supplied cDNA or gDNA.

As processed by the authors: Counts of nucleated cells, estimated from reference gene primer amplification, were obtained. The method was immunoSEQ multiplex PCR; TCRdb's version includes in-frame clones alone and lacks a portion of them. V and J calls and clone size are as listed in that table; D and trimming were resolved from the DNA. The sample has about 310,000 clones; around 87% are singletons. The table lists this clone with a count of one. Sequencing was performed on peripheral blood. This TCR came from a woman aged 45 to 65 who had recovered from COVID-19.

The CDR3, as DNA: TGTGCCAGTAAGGTAGCGGGGGGCTACAATGAGCAGTTCTTC. This codes for CASKVAGGYNEQFF. The chain joins TRBV19 to TRBJ2-1; 10 bases match TRBD2. With V trimmed by 7 bases and J by 3 bases, 3 bases remained unmatched. CDR3 length equals 14 residues. Germline V gene lookup returns CDR1 LNHDA and CDR2 SQIVND (reference sequence).